This T cell receptor (beta chain) was identified in a study of blood T cell repertoires in COVID-19. The repertoire was sequenced with immunoSEQ multiplex PCR; TCRdb's copy has only in-frame clones and lacks some. In the table there are about 170,000 clones, approximately 82% of which are singletons. As regards this clone: Other DNA sequences in the sample encode the same CDR3.

For recovered donors of Cohort 3, there were two negative PCRs, clearance, or symptom resolution. Between the trimmed V and J ends, which lost 2 bases and 1 base, there was a span of 6 bases. This CDR3 has 13 residues. Germline V CDR1 and CDR2: SGDLS, YYNGEE. The chain recombines TRBV9 with TRBJ1-1; D is unclear. Source material: PBMCs or T cells enriched from blood (not recorded which). The source of this sequence is a woman between 50 and 59 years old who had recovered from COVID-19. This CDR3 reads CASSVSGNTEAFF. The CDR3 DNA is TGTGCCAGCAGCGTTTCGGGGAACACTGAAGCTTTCTTT.